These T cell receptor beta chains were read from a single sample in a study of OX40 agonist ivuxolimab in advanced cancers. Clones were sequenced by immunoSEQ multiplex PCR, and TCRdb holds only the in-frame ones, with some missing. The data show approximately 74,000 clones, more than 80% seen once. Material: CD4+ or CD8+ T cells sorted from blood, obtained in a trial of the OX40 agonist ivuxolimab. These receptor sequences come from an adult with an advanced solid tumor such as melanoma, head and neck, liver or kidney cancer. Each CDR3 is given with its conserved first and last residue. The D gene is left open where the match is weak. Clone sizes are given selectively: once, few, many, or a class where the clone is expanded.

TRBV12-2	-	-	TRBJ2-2	TGTGCAAGTCGCTTAGAGAATCCGACTAGCGGGGAAAACACCGGGGAGCTGTTTTTT	CASRLENPTSGENTGELFF
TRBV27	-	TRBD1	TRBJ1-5	TGTGCCAGCAGTCCACGGACAGGAGAAACTCAGCCCCAGCATTTT	CASSPRTGETQPQHF
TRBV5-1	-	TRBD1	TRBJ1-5	TGCGCCAGCAGCTACGGGACAGGCAATCAGCCCCAGCATTTT	CASSYGTGNQPQHF
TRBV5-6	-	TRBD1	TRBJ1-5	TGTGCCAGCAGCGGAACAGGGGGGGGTCAGCCCCAGCATTTT	CASSGTGGGQPQHF
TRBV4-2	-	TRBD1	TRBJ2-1	TGTGCCAGCAGCCCTAATGGGGACAGGGGCTACAATGAGCAGTTCTTC	CASSPNGDRGYNEQFF
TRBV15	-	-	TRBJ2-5	TGTGCCACCAGCAGAGATGCGTCACAAGAGACCCAGTACTTC	CATSRDASQETQYF
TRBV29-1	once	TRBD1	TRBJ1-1	TGCAGCGTGGCGGGACAGTTGAACACTGAAGCTTTCTTT	CSVAGQLNTEAFF
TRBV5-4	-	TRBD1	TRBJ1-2	TGTGCCAGCAGCTTTGTGGACAGGGGTACCTATGGCTACACCTTC	CASSFVDRGTYGYTF
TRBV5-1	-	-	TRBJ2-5	TGCGCCAGCAGCTTGGCCGCTCTCCAAGAGACCCAGTACTTC	CASSLAALQETQYF
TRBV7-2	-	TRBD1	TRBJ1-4	TGTGCCAGCAGCCCGGGACAGAGGAGGGAAAAACTGTTTTTT	CASSPGQRREKLFF
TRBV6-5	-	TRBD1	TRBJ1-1	TGTGCCAGCAGGCCTAGACAGGGAAGTACTGAAGCTTTCTTT	CASRPRQGSTEAFF
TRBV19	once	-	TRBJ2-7	TGTGCCAGTAGTATAGGAGGCAGCCTATTAGGGGACGAGCAGTACTTC	CASSIGGSLLGDEQYF
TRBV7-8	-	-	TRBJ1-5	TGTGCCAGCAGCTTAGGTGGACGCAATCAGCCCCAGCATTTT	CASSLGGRNQPQHF
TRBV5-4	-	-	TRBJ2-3	TGTGCCGGCAGCTTGGAACAGGGCATTGGCACAGATACGCAGTATTTT	CAGSLEQGIGTDTQYF
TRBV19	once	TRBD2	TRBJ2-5	TGTGCCAGTAGCATTTGGACTAGCGGGAGCCCAGAGACCCAGTACTTC	CASSIWTSGSPETQYF
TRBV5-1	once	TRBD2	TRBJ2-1	TGCGCCAGCAGCTTAACTAGCGGGAGAAACAATGAGCAGTTCTTC	CASSLTSGRNNEQFF
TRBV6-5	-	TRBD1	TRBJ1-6	TGTGCCAGCAGAATCACAGGGGCTAATTCACCCCTCCACTTT	CASRITGANSPLHF
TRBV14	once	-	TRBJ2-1	TGTGCCAGCAGCCCTCCGGGGACACTACTTAATGAGCAGTTCTTC	CASSPPGTLLNEQFF
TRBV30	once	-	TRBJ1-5	TGTGCCTGGAGTCTCGGGAGTGATCAGCCCCAGCATTTT	CAWSLGSDQPQHF
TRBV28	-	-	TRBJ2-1	TGTGCCAGCAGACCCTCCCCCGGGGCCACCTACAATGAGCAGTTCTTC	CASRPSPGATYNEQFF
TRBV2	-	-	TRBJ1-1	TGTGCCAGCAGGGTTGGAGGGAGCGTATGGCCTGAAGCTTTCTTT	CASRVGGSVWPEAFF
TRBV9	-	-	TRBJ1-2	TGTGCCAGCAGCGGACGTATCTATGGCTACACCTTC	CASSGRIYGYTF
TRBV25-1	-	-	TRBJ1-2	TGTGCCAGCAGGAGCTCCGGGGTCTATGGCTACACCTTC	CASRSSGVYGYTF
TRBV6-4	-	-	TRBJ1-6	TGTGCCAGCAGCGGACAGCCTAATTCACCCCTCCACTTT	CASSGQPNSPLHF
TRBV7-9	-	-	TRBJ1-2	TGTGCCAGCGGGGACTATGGCTACACCTTC	CASGDYGYTF
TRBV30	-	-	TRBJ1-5	TGTGCCTGGAGTGTATACGGTCAGCCCCAGCATTTT	CAWSVYGQPQHF
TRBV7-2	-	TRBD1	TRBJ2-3	TGTGCCAGCAGCCTACGGACAGGGGTTTACGATACGCAGTATTTT	CASSLRTGVYDTQYF
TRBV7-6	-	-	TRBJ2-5	TGTGCCAGCAGCTGGGGCCTGGGGGGAGAGACCCAGTACTTC	CASSWGLGGETQYF
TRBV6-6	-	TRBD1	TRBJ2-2	TGTGCCAGCGAGGACAGGGTCGGCACCGGGGAGCTGTTTTTT	CASEDRVGTGELFF
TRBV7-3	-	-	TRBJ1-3	TGTGCCAGCAGCTCCCAAGGTCAGGCTAGCTCTGGAAACACCATATATTTT	CASSSQGQASSGNTIYF
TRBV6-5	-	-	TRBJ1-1	TGTGCCAGCAGTCCCCGAAGGGGAAACACTGAAGCTTTCTTT	CASSPRRGNTEAFF
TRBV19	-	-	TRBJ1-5	TGTGCCAGTACCTCCATGGGAGTTAGCAATCAGCCCCAGCATTTT	CASTSMGVSNQPQHF
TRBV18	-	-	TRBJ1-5	TGTGCCAGCTCACCAGAGGGCAGCAATCAGCCCCAGCATTTT	CASSPEGSNQPQHF
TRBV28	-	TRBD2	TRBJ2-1	TGTGCCAGCAGTTCAGCGGGAGAAGGGGTAAATGAGCAGTTCTTC	CASSSAGEGVNEQFF
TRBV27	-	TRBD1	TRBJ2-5	TGTGCCAGCAGTCTCGGGACAGGGTTTGGAGAGACCCAGTACTTC	CASSLGTGFGETQYF
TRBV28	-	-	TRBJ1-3	TGTGCCAGCAGTTTAAGGCGGGGGGTAAAGCGAAACACCATATATTTT	CASSLRRGVKRNTIYF
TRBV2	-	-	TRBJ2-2	TGTGCCAGCAGCCCCACCGGCCTTTCAGCCGGGGAGCTGTTTTTT	CASSPTGLSAGELFF
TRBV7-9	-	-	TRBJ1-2	TGTGCCAGCAGCTTAGGACTGGGGACACCGGCTAACTATGGCTACACCTTC	CASSLGLGTPANYGYTF
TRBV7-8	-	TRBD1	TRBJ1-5	TGTGCCAGCAGCTTGCCAGGGGGCTATAGCAATCAGCCCCAGCATTTT	CASSLPGGYSNQPQHF
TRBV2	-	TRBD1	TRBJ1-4	TGTGCCAGCAGGCCGGGACAGGGAAACGAAAAACTGTTTTTT	CASRPGQGNEKLFF
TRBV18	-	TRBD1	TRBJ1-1	TGTGCCAGCTCACCACCTGGGACAGGGGCATTAGAAGCTTTCTTT	CASSPPGTGALEAFF
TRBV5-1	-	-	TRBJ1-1	TGCGCCAGCAGCCAAGGTATCATGACGAACACTGAAGCTTTCTTT	CASSQGIMTNTEAFF
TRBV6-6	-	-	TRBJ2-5	TGTGCCAGCAGTTACAGCCTTGACCAAGAGACCCAGTACTTC	CASSYSLDQETQYF
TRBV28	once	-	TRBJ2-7	TGTGCCAGCATTGGTCTGGCATACGAGCAGTACTTC	CASIGLAYEQYF
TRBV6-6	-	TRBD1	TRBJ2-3	TGTGCCAGCAGTCTGACAGGGGTCAACACAGATACGCAGTATTTT	CASSLTGVNTDTQYF
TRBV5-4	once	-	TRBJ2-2	TGTGCCAGCAGCTTGACAGGGAAGAACACCGGGGAGCTGTTTTTT	CASSLTGKNTGELFF
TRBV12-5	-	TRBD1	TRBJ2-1	TGTGCTAGTGGTTTTGTCGCGACAGGGGGGAGCTATGAGCAGTTCTTC	CASGFVATGGSYEQFF
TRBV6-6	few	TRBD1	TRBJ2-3	TGTGCCAGCAGTCGACAGGGCTCAGATACGCAGTATTTT	CASSRQGSDTQYF
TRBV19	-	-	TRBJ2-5	TGTGCCAGTAGTTTATCGTGGGTAGAGACCCAGTACTTC	CASSLSWVETQYF
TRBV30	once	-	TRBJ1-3	TGTGCCTGGAGTTCCTCGGGGGCCTACTCTGGAAACACCATATATTTT	CAWSSSGAYSGNTIYF
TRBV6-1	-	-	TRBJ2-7	TGTGCCACTGTCGGGCAGGGGGGTAGTTACGAGCAGTACTTC	CATVGQGGSYEQYF
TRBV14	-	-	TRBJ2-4	TGTGCCAGCAGCCGGCAGGGGGCTCGGGGGGCGAGCGATCTAGCCAAAAACATTCAGTACTTC	CASSRQGARGASDLAKNIQYF
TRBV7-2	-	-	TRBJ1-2	TGTGCCAGCAGCGACGCGGCCAGGGGAGGCCGGGGCGGCTATGGCTACACCTTC	CASSDAARGGRGGYGYTF